This TCR beta chain stems from a study of blood T cell repertoires in COVID-19. In germline, CDR1 is SGHNT, CDR2 YYREEE (reference sequence). The V gene lost 0 bases and the J gene lost 0 bases, with 15 bases spanning the gap. The length of the CDR3 is 17 residues. Data came from immunoSEQ multiplex PCR; TCRdb stores just in-frame clones and leaves some out. The sample contains a few hundred thousand clones, 70% to 90% of which appear only once. Study members were between about 18 and 100 years old and lived in fewer than 30 US regions. Sequences were obtained from PBMCs or T cells enriched from blood (not recorded which). The origin of this receptor is a middle-aged man who had recovered from COVID-19. The chain carries TRBV5-4 and TRBJ1-2; no reliable D call. CDR3 in amino acids: CASSLDPRAGANYGYTF. The CDR3 coding sequence is TGTGCCAGCAGCTTGGATCCACGGGCGGGAGCTAACTATGGCTACACCTTC.